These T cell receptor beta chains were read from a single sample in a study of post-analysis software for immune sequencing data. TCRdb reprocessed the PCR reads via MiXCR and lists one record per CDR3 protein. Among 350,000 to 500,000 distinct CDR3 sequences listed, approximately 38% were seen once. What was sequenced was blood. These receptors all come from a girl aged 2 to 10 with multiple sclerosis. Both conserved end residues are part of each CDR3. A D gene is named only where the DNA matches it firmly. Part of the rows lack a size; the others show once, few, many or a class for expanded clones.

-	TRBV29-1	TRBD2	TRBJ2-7	TGCAGCGCATCGAGGGTAGCGGGGGACGAGCAGTACTTC	CSASRVAGDEQYF
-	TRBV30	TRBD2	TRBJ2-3	TGTGCCTGGAGCCTCGGGGGGAGCACAGATACGCAGTATTTT	CAWSLGGSTDTQYF
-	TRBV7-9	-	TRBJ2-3	TGTGCCGCCCAGGGAACAGATACGCAGTATTTT	CAAQGTDTQYF
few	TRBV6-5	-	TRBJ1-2	TGTGCCAGCAGTTACAATGCCTATGGCTACACCTTC	CASSYNAYGYTF
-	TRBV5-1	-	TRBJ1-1	TGCGCCAGCAGCACGGACGGGAACACTGAAGCTTTCTTT	CASSTDGNTEAFF
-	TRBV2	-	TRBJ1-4	TGTGCCAGCAGTGGGTTGCGGGGCAGGTCCAACAATGAAAAACTGTTTTTT	CASSGLRGRSNNEKLFF
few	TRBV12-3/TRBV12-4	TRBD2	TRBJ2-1	TGTGCCAGCAGTCCCAGGACTAGCAGGGCCTACGAGTTCTTC	CASSPRTSRAYEFF
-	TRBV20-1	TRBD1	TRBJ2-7	TGCAGTGCTAGAGACCGGGACAGTCTCTACGAGCAGTACTTC	CSARDRDSLYEQYF
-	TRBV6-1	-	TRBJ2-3	TGTGCCAGCAGTGAAGATACAGGTGGCACAGATACGCAGTATTTT	CASSEDTGGTDTQYF
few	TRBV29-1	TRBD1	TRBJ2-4	TGCAGCGTTGAATCGATGACAGGGAGTTTTTCGGAAAACATTCAGTACTTC	CSVESMTGSFSENIQYF
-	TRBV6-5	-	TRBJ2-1	TGTGCCAGCAGTTACTCGTTTTCTGGTGGGAATGAGCAGTTCTTC	CASSYSFSGGNEQFF
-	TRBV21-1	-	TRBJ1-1	TGTGCCGGCAGCCCTCCCGGGACAGGGTTGGGCACTGAAGCTTTCTTT	CAGSPPGTGLGTEAFF
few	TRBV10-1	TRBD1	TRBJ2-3	TGCGCCAGCGGGACAGGGGGCGGCACAGATACGCAGTATTTT	CASGTGGGTDTQYF
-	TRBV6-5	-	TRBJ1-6	TGTGCCAGCAGTTCCCCCAGCTGGGGGAGTTCACCCCTCCACTTT	CASSSPSWGSSPLHF
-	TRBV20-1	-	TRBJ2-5	TGCAGTGCTAGAGATCTGATGGAGACCCAGTACTTC	CSARDLMETQYF
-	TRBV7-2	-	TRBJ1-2	TGTGCCAGCGACGGCGCCTACTATGGCTACACCTTC	CASDGAYYGYTF
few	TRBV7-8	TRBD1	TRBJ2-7	TGTGCCAGCAGCTTCGGTGGCAGGGGGAACTACGAGCAGTACTTC	CASSFGGRGNYEQYF
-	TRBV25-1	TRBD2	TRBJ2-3	TGTGCCAGCAGTGAATTTCCAGCGGGGGGGCAGAAAGATACGCAGTATTTT	CASSEFPAGGQKDTQYF
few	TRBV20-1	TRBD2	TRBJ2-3	TGCAGTGCTCCAAAGGGGACTAGCGACCACACAGATACGCAGTATTTT	CSAPKGTSDHTDTQYF
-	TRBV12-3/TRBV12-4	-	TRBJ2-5	TGTGCCAGCAGTCCTGATTTGTACAGGGCTGAAGAGCAGTACTTC	CASSPDLYRAEEQYF
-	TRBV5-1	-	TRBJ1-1	TGCGCCAGCAGACACCATGGACAGTTGGACACTGAAGCTTTCTTT	CASRHHGQLDTEAFF
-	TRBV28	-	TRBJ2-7	TGTGCCAGCAGTTTGGCCGGCAGATCCTACGAGCAGTACTTC	CASSLAGRSYEQYF
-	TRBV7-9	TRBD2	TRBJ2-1	TGTGCCAGCAGCTTCAAGACTAGCGGGGGGCGCACCCCACACTACAATGAGCAGTTCTTC	CASSFKTSGGRTPHYNEQFF
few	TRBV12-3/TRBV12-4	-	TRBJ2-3	TGTGCCAGCAAGGTTTCCTCCACTAGCACAGATACGCAGTATTTT	CASKVSSTSTDTQYF
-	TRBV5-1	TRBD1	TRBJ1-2	TGCGCCAGCAGCTTCGGAGGGGGCGGTGGCTACACCTTC	CASSFGGGGGYTF
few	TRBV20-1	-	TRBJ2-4	TGCAGTGCTAGGGCCATAAGCCGGGACATTCAGTACTTC	CSARAISRDIQYF
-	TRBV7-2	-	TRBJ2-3	TGTGCCAGCAGCCCGTATGCGGAGGAGGATACGCAGTATTTT	CASSPYAEEDTQYF
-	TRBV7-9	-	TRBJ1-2	TGTGCCAGCAGCTACCCCAGGGGAACCTCTAACTATGGCTACACCTTC	CASSYPRGTSNYGYTF
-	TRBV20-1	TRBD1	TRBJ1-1	TGCAGTGCCAGGGACAGGGGAAGGGGTAGCACTGAAGCTTTCTTT	CSARDRGRGSTEAFF
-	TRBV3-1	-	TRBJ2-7	TGTGCCAGCAGCCGTCACTACGAGCAGTACTTC	CASSRHYEQYF
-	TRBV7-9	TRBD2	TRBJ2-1	TGTGCCAGCAGCTTAGCGCAAGGACTAGCTAATGGGCAGTTCTTC	CASSLAQGLANGQFF
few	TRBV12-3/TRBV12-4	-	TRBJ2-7	TGTGCCAGCAGTCCTTCGACAGTGACCTACGAGCAGTACTTC	CASSPSTVTYEQYF
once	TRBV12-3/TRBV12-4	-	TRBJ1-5	TGTGCCAGCAGTTTAGGCAGGGGCTCTCAGCCCCAGCATTTT	CASSLGRGSQPQHF
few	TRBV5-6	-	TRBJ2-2	TGTGCCAGCAGCGGACTCCTGGGCACCGGGGAGCTGTTTTTT	CASSGLLGTGELFF
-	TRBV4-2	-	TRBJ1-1	TGTGCCAGCAGCCAAGATGCGGCGGGGAACACTGAAGCTTTCTTT	CASSQDAAGNTEAFF
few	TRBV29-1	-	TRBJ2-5	TGCAGCGTTGGGTGGGGTGAAGAGACCCAGTACTTC	CSVGWGEETQYF
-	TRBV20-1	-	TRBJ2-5	TGCAGTGCTAGAGACTACAGGAATGAGCAGTACTTC	CSARDYRNEQYF
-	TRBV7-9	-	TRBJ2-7	TGTGCCAGCAGCCCATCGGTGACGGGGGAAAGCTCCTACGAGCAGTACTTC	CASSPSVTGESSYEQYF
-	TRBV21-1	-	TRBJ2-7	TGTGCCAACAATTCCTACGAGCAGTACTTC	CANNSYEQYF
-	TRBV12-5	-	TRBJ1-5	TGTGCTAGTGGCCGACAGGATGTTAATCAGCCCCAGCATTTT	CASGRQDVNQPQHF
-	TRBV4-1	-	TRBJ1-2	TGCGCCAGCAGCCAAGTCCCCCTGTACTATGGCTACACCTTC	CASSQVPLYYGYTF